This TCR beta chain was profiled in a study of blood T cell repertoires in COVID-19. Study-level information: Material from acute and convalescent COVID-19 was sourced from the United States, Italy and Spain.

In the source study's methods: Quantification of nucleated cells was approximated via reference gene primer amplification. Sequencing was performed with immunoSEQ multiplex PCR; in TCRdb, only in-frame clones are kept and a portion is missing. Clone size and the V and J calls come from that table; the DNA yielded D and trimming. The profile shows 150,000 to 180,000 clones, 76% of them singletons. With 4 bases removed from V and 7 bases from J, the gap between germline ends came to 8 bases. The V gene's germline CDR1 is ENHRY and CDR2 SYGVKD. This CDR3 is built from 12 residues. The sample was peripheral blood. The chain uses TRBV10-3 and TRBJ2-1; tentative D call: TRBD1 (6 bases). This receptor was taken from a woman older than 75 with acute or convalescent COVID-19. DNA for the CDR3: TGTGCCATCAGTGCGAGGGGGAATGAGCAGTTCTTC. Translated: CAISARGNEQFF.